What follows are 20 T cell receptor beta chains derived from one specimen sequenced in a study of T cells after yellow fever vaccination. TCRdb itself ran the 5' RACE reads through MiXCR, one entry per CDR3 protein. The sample holds some 600,000 distinct CDR3 sequences, around 16% seen once. The material sequenced was PBMCs, taken 4 to 6 days after the first yellow fever vaccination. The receptors here all came from a young man who received the YFV17D yellow fever vaccine.

The rearrangement links TRBV6-2 or TRBV6-3 to TRBJ2-7; D is ambiguous. This CDR3 contains 13 residues. The germline gives CDR1 MNHEY, CDR2 SVGEGT. V lost 2 bases to trimming and J lost 2 bases, with 7 bases between them. The chain's CDR3 is CASSYQETYEQYF. CDR3 sequence (DNA): TGTGCCAGCAGTTACCAGGAAACCTACGAGCAGTACTTC.

This clonotype was observed at least ten times. This chain joins TRBV5-1 and TRBJ2-1; 8 bases are shared with TRBD2. The CDR3 runs 15 residues. The germline V gene encodes CDR1 SGHRS and CDR2 YFSETQ. Losses at the gene ends were 4 bases for V and 9 bases for J; bases not matched to a gene: 12. DNA of the CDR3: TGCGCCAGCAGCCTGCCGGGGGGGCCGTGGACTGAGCAGTTCTTC. Protein sequence: CASSLPGGPWTEQFF.

This clonotype was picked up a small number of times. The chain carries TRBV6-2 or TRBV6-3 and TRBJ1-2; D is unresolved. The CDR3 spans 13 residues. Looked up from germline, CDR1 is MNHEY and CDR2 is SVGEGT. V lost 4 bases and J 8 bases, leaving 14 bases between the germline ends. The CDR3 loop reads CASSFNWGRGYTF. In nucleotides, the CDR3 is TGTGCCAGCAGTTTCAACTGGGGTCGCGGCTACACCTTC.

This clonotype was recorded a few times. The chain has TRBV7-2 and TRBJ1-5; D uncertain. Germline values: CDR1 SGHTA, CDR2 FQGNSA. Trimming took 1 base from V and 5 from J, leaving 12 bases between them. This CDR3 contains 15 residues. The CDR3 sequence is CASSLDGVVYQPQHF. The CDR3 coding sequence is TGTGCCAGCAGCTTAGATGGGGTGGTGTATCAGCCCCAGCATTTT.

V usage is TRBV5-1 and J usage is TRBJ1-1, with 11 bases matching TRBD1. Looked up from germline, CDR1 is SGHRS and CDR2 is YFSETQ. This CDR3 is built from 15 residues. V lost 4 bases to trimming and J lost 5 bases; unmatched junction nucleotides: 7. DNA for the CDR3: TGCGCCAGCAGCCCGAACCGGGACAGGGGGACTGAAGCTTTCTTT. Its protein product is CASSPNRDRGTEAFF.

The chain links TRBV20-1 to TRBJ1-2; possible D gene TRBD1, 6 bases. The CDR3 is 13 amino acids. V dropped 1 base and J dropped 5 bases, with 11 bases sitting between them. From germline, CDR1 is DFQATT and CDR2 SNEGSKA (reference sequence). CDR3 coding DNA: TGCAGTGCTAGAGGATTGGGGGCGTATGGCTACACCTTC. It codes for CSARGLGAYGYTF.

This chain connects TRBV5-1 to TRBJ2-5; D gene ambiguous. The CDR3 contains 14 residues. V was shortened by 2 bases and J by 5 bases, with 13 bases between the two germline ends. Germline loops: CDR1 SGHRS, CDR2 YFSETQ. The CDR3 spells CASSFWGIVETQYF. The CDR3 DNA reads as TGCGCCAGCAGCTTCTGGGGTATAGTGGAGACCCAGTACTTC.

The sample holds many counts of this clonotype. The gene calls are TRBV10-3 and TRBJ1-1; 8 bases match TRBD1. CDR1 is ENHRY, CDR2 SYGVKD, per germline. This CDR3 has 14 amino acids. The V gene end was trimmed by 4 bases and the J gene end by 9 bases; junction bases not matched to a gene: 10. In nucleotides, the CDR3 is TGTGCCATCAGTGGGGTAGGACAGGGAGATCAAGCTTTCTTT. It specifies CAISGVGQGDQAFF.

CDR3 DNA: TGTGCCAGCAGTTTAAAAAGGGACCGACTTAGCACAGATACGCAGTATTTT. Protein: CASSLKRDRLSTDTQYF. The V and J genes are TRBV12-3 or TRBV12-4 and TRBJ2-3; D may match TRBD1 or TRBD2 (5 bases each). The CDR3 consists of 17 residues. Trimming removed 2 bases from V and 0 bases from J, with 15 bases in between.

In this sample, this clonotype turned up a few times. The chain carries TRBV12-3 or TRBV12-4 and TRBJ2-2; possible D gene TRBD1, 6 bases. Between the trimmed V and J ends, which lost 5 bases and 4 bases, there was a span of 8 bases. The CDR3 consists of 13 residues. CDR3 residues: CASSAGATGELFF. The DNA for the CDR3 is TGTGCCAGCAGTGCAGGGGCCACCGGGGAGCTGTTTTTT.

V is TRBV6-4 and J is TRBJ2-7, with D perhaps matching TRBD1 (5 bases). The V end lost 1 base, the J end lost 7 bases, and 14 bases lay between the germline ends. This CDR3 region has 14 residues. Germline CDR1 and CDR2: MRHNA and SNTAGT. The CDR3 spells CASSDLIRVREQYV. The CDR3 DNA sequence: TGTGCCAGCAGTGACTTAATCAGGGTGAGGGAGCAGTACGTC.

This chain joins TRBV25-1 and TRBJ1-5; D is possibly TRBD1 (5 bases). There are 14 residues in the CDR3. Between the trimmed V and J ends, which lost 3 bases and 6 bases, there was a span of 12 bases. The germline CDR1 and CDR2 sequences are MGHDK and SYGVNS. The chain's CDR3 is CASSEGRGSQPQHF. The CDR3 coding sequence is TGTGCCAGCAGTGAGGGGAGGGGAAGTCAGCCCCAGCATTTT.

The genes are TRBV5-6 and TRBJ2-7; maybe TRBD2 (5 bases). This CDR3 is built from 12 residues. The germline V and J ends were trimmed by 4 bases and 9 bases, with 14 bases remaining between them. The germline CDR1 and CDR2 sequences are SGHDT and YYEEEE. For the CDR3, the DNA is TGTGCCAGCAGCCGCCTCAGAGGGCGGCAGTACGTC. Translating gives CASSRLRGRQYV.

This clonotype was seen more than once but under ten times. The V and J genes are TRBV5-6 and TRBJ2-1; D remains ambiguous. CDR1 SGHDT and CDR2 YYEEEE come from the germline V gene. V shed 7 bases and J shed 0 bases, with 8 bases lying between them. The CDR3 runs to 13 residues. CDR3: CASERSSYNEQFF. Written as DNA, the CDR3 is TGTGCCAGCGAACGGAGCTCCTACAATGAGCAGTTCTTC.

This sequence joins TRBV18 and TRBJ2-7, with D maybe TRBD1 (6 bases). Germline V gives CDR1 KGHSH, CDR2 LQKENI. The V end was cut by 5 bases, the J end by 4 bases, with 15 bases between. This CDR3 contains 14 residues. The CDR3, as DNA: TGTGCCAGCTCAGACCGGGACAAGGGGTACGAGCAGTACTTC. Its protein product is CASSDRDKGYEQYF.

The rearrangement joins TRBV6-5 to TRBJ1-6; D gene uncertain. V gave up 4 bases and J gave up 10 bases, with 20 bases separating them. The CDR3 runs 16 residues. CDR1 MNHEY and CDR2 SVGAGI come from the germline V gene. For the CDR3, the DNA is TGTGCCAGCAGTTTCTCGACCATGGGGATGGGATCACCCCTCCACTTT. Residues: CASSFSTMGMGSPLHF.

Only a few counts were recorded for this clonotype. This chain uses TRBV7-9 with TRBJ2-1; 9 nucleotides agree with TRBD2. J gave up 7 bases and V 3 bases, and 13 bases lay outside the gene matches. Germline CDR1 SEHNR, CDR2 FQNEAQ (reference sequence). This CDR3 is 17 amino acids long. The CDR3, as DNA: TGTGCCAGCAGCTTGAGCTCTAGCGGGGACTTTGAAAATGAGCAGTTCTTC. It codes for CASSLSSSGDFENEQFF.

The chain is built from TRBV10-3 and TRBJ1-5; 9 nucleotides agree with TRBD1. Germline loops: CDR1 ENHRY, CDR2 SYGVKD. V lost 4 bases, J lost 4 bases, and 5 bases stayed unmatched. The CDR3 length is 15 residues. CDR3 protein: CAISAGQGWNQPQHF. The CDR3 DNA sequence: TGTGCCATCAGTGCAGGACAGGGGTGGAATCAGCCCCAGCATTTT.

This clonotype occurred a few times. The chain employs TRBV5-1 and TRBJ2-2; D unresolved. V was clipped by 0 bases and J by 4 bases, with 10 bases between them. Germline loops: CDR1 SGHRS, CDR2 YFSETQ. The length of the CDR3 is 15 residues. For the CDR3, the DNA is TGCGCCAGCAGCTTGGGAACGACAAGCACCGGGGAGCTGTTTTTT. Translation: CASSLGTTSTGELFF. The full variable domain, completed using reference TRBV5-1 and TRBJ2-2, is KAGVTQTPRYLIKTRGQQVTLSCSPISGHRSVSWYQQTPGQGLQFLFEYFSETQRNKGNFPGRFSGRQFSNSRSEMNVSTLELGDSALYLCASSLGTTSTGELFFGEGSRLTVL.

This clonotype turned up a few times. The chain employs TRBV5-1 and TRBJ1-1; D unclear. Germline-derived CDR1 and CDR2 are SGHRS and YFSETQ. The CDR3 is made up of 14 amino acids. V lost 1 base and J 5 bases, leaving 12 bases between the germline ends. In DNA form, the CDR3 reads TGCGCCAGCAGCTTGTCCGCGGGAGCGACTGAAGCTTTCTTT. It yields the protein CASSLSAGATEAFF.